The 18 T cell receptor beta chains in this list originate from one sample, sequenced in a study of T cell repertoires and HLA-DP antigens. Here immunoSEQ multiplex PCR was the method, and the copy in TCRdb shows in-frame clones only, minus some. The sample has 65,000 to 95,000 clones, about four fifths seen once; the top ten hold approximately 1.4%. No antigen is known for these receptors. The sequencing input was CD4+ T cells from PBMCs. The receptor source for this set is a man aged 55 to 70 in good health and CMV-seronegative.

The CDR3 region is CASSPGAGSNQPQHF. CDR3 bases: TGTGCCAGCTCGCCAGGGGCGGGGAGCAATCAGCCCCAGCATTTT. V gene TRBV18 combines with J gene TRBJ1-5; a possible D gene is TRBD1 (6 bases). Per germline, CDR1 KGHSH and CDR2 LQKENI. CDR3 length: 15 amino acids. V was shortened by 6 bases and J by 1 base, with 13 bases between the two germline ends.

The genes are TRBV30 and TRBJ2-1, with D uncertain. The germline V gene has CDR1 GTSNPN and CDR2 SVGIG (reference sequence). V lost 4 bases and J 9 bases, leaving 16 bases between the germline ends. The CDR3 runs to 13 residues. The chain's CDR3 is CAWNLRRLSEQFF. CDR3 nucleotides: TGTGCCTGGAACCTACGGCGGCTCAGTGAGCAGTTCTTC.

The V gene is TRBV7-9, the J gene TRBJ2-5, with D maybe TRBD1 (5 bases). The CDR3 totals 14 residues. Trimming took 1 base from V and 9 from J, leaving 15 bases between them. Germline V CDR1 and CDR2: SEHNR, FQNEAQ (reference sequence). This chain's CDR3 is CASSLGQTQAAQYF. The CDR3 DNA follows: TGTGCCAGCAGCTTAGGACAGACGCAGGCGGCCCAGTACTTC.

The J gene is TRBJ2-2, the V gene TRBV5-4, with 9 nucleotides matching TRBD2. CDR1 SGHNT and CDR2 YYREEE come from the germline V gene (reference sequence). Unmatched junction bases numbered 10, after V lost 5 bases and J lost 5 bases. This CDR3 comprises 16 residues. In nucleotides, the CDR3 is TGTGCCAGCAGTCTTAGCGGGGGCGGTCGGACCGGGGAGCTGTTTTTT. It codes for CASSLSGGGRTGELFF.

The chain combines TRBV5-4 with TRBJ2-1; D is uncertain. CDR1 is SGHNT and CDR2 is YYREEE in the germline V gene (reference sequence). The CDR3 loop spans 15 amino acids. Trimming took off 0 bases at V and 0 bases at J, with 7 bases between the two ends. In nucleotides, the CDR3 is TGTGCCAGCAGCTTGGGGATAAACTCCTACAATGAGCAGTTCTTC. Residues: CASSLGINSYNEQFF. The whole variable domain, filled in from reference TRBV5-4 and TRBJ2-1, reads ETGVTQSPTHLIKTRGQQVTLRCSSQSGHNTVSWYQQALGQGPQFIFQYYREEENGRGNFPPRFSGLQFPNYSSELNVNALELDDSALYLCASSLGINSYNEQFFGPGTRLTVL.

The V and J genes are TRBV4-3 and TRBJ1-1; D unresolved. The V end lost 2 bases, the J end lost 0 bases, and 13 bases lay between the germline ends. CDR1 and CDR2 from the germline V gene are LGHNA and YSLEER. This CDR3 contains 16 residues. The CDR3 nucleotides are TGCGCCAGCAGCCAATCTCTCGGGAGGATGAACACTGAAGCTTTCTTT. It encodes CASSQSLGRMNTEAFF.

The V call is TRBV7-2, the J call TRBJ2-6; the D call may be TRBD1 or TRBD2 (6 bases each). The V gene lost 5 bases and the J gene lost 1 base, with 15 bases spanning the gap. The germline CDR1 and CDR2 sequences are SGHTA and FQGNSA. The CDR3 has 17 amino acids. DNA of the CDR3: TGTGCCAGCAGCCCCCCGTTAGGGGGGTCTGGGGCCAACGTCCTGACTTTC. It encodes CASSPPLGGSGANVLTF.

This chain joins TRBV30 and TRBJ1-3; possibly TRBD1 for D (5 bases). In germline, CDR1 is GTSNPN, CDR2 SVGIG (reference sequence). CDR3 length: 14 residues. Trimming took off 4 bases at V and 0 bases at J, with 10 bases between the two ends. CDR3 protein: CAWKQVISGNTIYF. In DNA form, the CDR3 reads TGTGCCTGGAAACAGGTCATCTCTGGAAACACCATATATTTT.

This clone was found a few times. V gene TRBV27 combines with J gene TRBJ2-7, with 10 bases aligning to TRBD1. After removal of 8 bases from V and 6 bases from J, the junction contained 13 bases not matched to a gene. The CDR3 consists of 15 residues. Germline V gene sequence: CDR1 MNHEY, CDR2 SMNVEV (reference sequence). This CDR3 reads CASLATGQGIGEQYF. In nucleotides, the CDR3 is TGTGCCAGCCTAGCTACGGGACAGGGGATTGGCGAGCAGTACTTC.

This clone was detected only a few times. This chain links TRBV27 with TRBJ2-3; TRBD1 matches at 9 bases. V shed 1 base and J 1 base; nucleotides not matched to a gene: 3. Germline assignment: CDR1 MNHEY and CDR2 SMNVEV (reference sequence). The CDR3 length is 16 residues. The CDR3 sequence is CASSLWTGEGTDTQYF. CDR3 in DNA: TGTGCCAGCAGTTTATGGACAGGGGAGGGCACAGATACGCAGTATTTT.

This chain uses TRBV6-5 with TRBJ2-3, with D hard to call. This CDR3 is 13 amino acids long. V lost 2 bases and J 2 bases, leaving 5 bases between the germline ends. The germline V gene has CDR1 MNHEY and CDR2 SVGAGI. The CDR3 nucleotides are TGTGCCAGCAGTTACGCTCCCACAGATACGCAGTATTTT. Protein: CASSYAPTDTQYF.

This chain links TRBV29-1 with TRBJ2-7; D is undetermined. The CDR3 is made up of 10 amino acids. Germline V lookup: CDR1 SQVTM, CDR2 ANQGSEA. The V and J ends lost 4 bases and 3 bases respectively, with 4 bases between them. The CDR3 region is CSVVIYEQYV. As DNA, the CDR3 is TGCAGCGTTGTAATCTACGAGCAGTACGTC.

This chain links TRBV7-8 with TRBJ2-1, with a weak D call TRBD2 (5 bases). Trimming left V 4 bases short and J 3 bases short, with 10 bases between. The germline CDR1 and CDR2 sequences are SGHVS and FQNEAQ. This CDR3 contains 14 residues. CDR3 sequence (DNA): TGTGCCAGCAGCTCCACGGGGTACTACAATGAGCAGTTCTTC. Residues: CASSSTGYYNEQFF.

The V call is TRBV7-2, the J call TRBJ2-1, with 13 bases matching TRBD2. The V and J ends lost 2 bases and 3 bases, in that order; junction bases with no gene match: 1. The CDR3 is made up of 16 amino acids. Germline lookup yields CDR1 SGHTA and CDR2 FQGNSA. The CDR3 region has the DNA TGTGCCAGCAGCTTAACTAGCGGGAGGGTCTACAATGAGCAGTTCTTC. Amino acids: CASSLTSGRVYNEQFF.

This sequence joins TRBV28 and TRBJ2-7; tentatively, D is TRBD1 (6 bases). V was trimmed by 5 bases and J by 4 bases, leaving 9 bases between them. The CDR3 loop spans 12 amino acids. Germline V gene sequence: CDR1 MDHEN, CDR2 SYDVKM. CDR3 DNA: TGTGCCAGCAGTACAGGGCAATACGAGCAGTACTTC. Its protein is CASSTGQYEQYF.

The chain combines TRBV4-2 with TRBJ2-1, with a weak D call TRBD2 (5 bases). Germline values: CDR1 LGHNA, CDR2 YNFKEQ. The CDR3 has 16 amino acids. V was cut by 1 base and J by 0 bases, with 10 bases left in between. This CDR3 reads CASSQVGSISYNEQFF. CDR3 nucleotide sequence: TGTGCCAGCAGCCAAGTTGGGAGCATCTCCTACAATGAGCAGTTCTTC.

The chain recombines TRBV5-8 with TRBJ2-7; unclear D gene. Trimming removed 7 bases from V and 3 bases from J, with 2 bases in between. Germline V CDR1 and CDR2: SGHTS, YDEGEE. The CDR3 is 9 residues long. CDR3 DNA sequence: TGTGCCAGCGGCTACGAGCAGTACTTC. It is translated as CASGYEQYF.

About this clone: Other nucleotide sequences from this sample produce the same CDR3. Written as DNA, the CDR3 is TGTGCCAGCAGCACAATGACAGGGATCTCTGGAAACACCATATATTTT. This encodes CASSTMTGISGNTIYF. V and J are TRBV5-6 and TRBJ1-3; 7 bases are a match to TRBD1. V was pared by 4 bases and J by 0 bases, with 7 bases of the junction left unmatched. Germline-derived CDR1 and CDR2 are SGHDT and YYEEEE. This CDR3 has 16 residues.